This T cell receptor beta chain was sequenced for a study of response to subunit inactivated influenza vaccine. Concerning this clonotype itself: Its specificity is not known.

TCRdb itself ran the RT-PCR reads through MiXCR, one entry per CDR3 protein. This sample has 450,000 to 600,000 distinct CDR3 sequences, with less than 8% found just once. V was trimmed by 6 bases and J by 0 bases, leaving 15 bases between them. This CDR3 has 15 residues. Germline V gene lookup returns CDR1 MDHEN and CDR2 SYDVKM. Study-wide results and limits: Authors suggested that a seasonal influenza vaccination recruits few new T cells each time.

The sequence was obtained from a man aged 50 to 69 who received an inactivated influenza vaccine. The sequencing here drew on PBMCs from blood, taken around 25 months after vaccination. The rearrangement uses TRBV28 and TRBJ2-7; the D gene is possibly TRBD1 (6 bases). The CDR3 coding sequence is TGTGCCAGCAGGGTTGGGGGCTCTAGCTCCTACGAGCAGTACTTC. Amino acids: CASRVGGSSSYEQYF.